This record concerns one T cell receptor (beta chain) sequence. What antigen it recognizes has not been identified. The junction does not match germline at one end; this may be a read error. The instrument given in TCRdb is Illumina HiSeq 1500. In TCRdb, the public reads were trimmed at Q25 with fastp and aligned with MiXCR, with productive beta chains retained. Here each entry gathers all rows of one CDR3 protein and keeps the most common genes and DNA. Counted in this sample were some 800,000 distinct CDR3 sequences; about 33% of them appeared once. Roughly 12% of the sample belongs to the ten largest clones. The treatment or condition label for this specimen denotes: in vitro stimulation with specific CMV peptide epitopes to enrich CMV-specific T cells. This sample stems from a study of T cell repertoires in cytomegalovirus infection (dated by TCRdb to between 2018 and 2021). At the level of the whole study: Peptide stimulations targeted recently identified HLA-C-restricted CMV epitopes, whose presentation resists viral immunomodulation, together with well-studied HLA-B-restricted epitopes. The HLA type of each donor mattered for the analysis, because public TCR beta signatures pointed to carriage of CMV infection along with the matching HLA type.

Results and caveats for the whole study, not just this receptor: The ex vivo response was dominated by HLA-C-restricted CMV-specific TCR beta clonotypes, and the single most frequent clonotype in two of eight donors was supplied by these HLA-C-restricted clonotypes. In both this cohort and an independent roughly 330-donor cohort, the cumulative frequency of public TCR beta family members distinguished carriers of CMV infection plus the relevant HLA type.

The sequencing here drew on cultured CD8+ T cells from PBMCs, taken from culture after CMV antigen stimulation. This receptor was taken from a human donor in good health (CMV status not recorded). Some clones in this sample may be carry-over from other donors' samples.

The CDR3 region has the sequence CASRGRQGASSDGHTF. The nucleotide sequence reads TGTGCCAGCAGAGGTCGACAGGGGGCTTCCTCGGATGGCCACACCTTC. Recombination linked TRBV12-3 or TRBV12-4 to TRBJ1-2, with 10 middle bases fitting TRBD1. The CDR3 numbers 16 residues from cysteine through phenylalanine. The sequence is cut down to CDR3 DNA, 48 bases in frame from base 1.